Included here is one T cell receptor (beta chain) sequence, with context. As yet, its antigen is unknown. Donation came from healthy Caucasian individuals in Russia who were aged about 6 to 95. The sample belongs to a study of blood T cells in healthy people across ages. Findings and limits, study-wide: Older individuals had lower TCR beta diversity per million T cells (the decline was roughly linear).

Through a sample-barcoded 5' primer and a J-beta primer mix, a second PCR was run for about 6 to 11 cycles. Any given sample supplied a minimum of 2.5 million CDR3-containing paired-end reads. TCRdb re-derived calls from the 5' RACE reads in MiXCR, one entry per CDR3 protein. The table has about a million distinct CDR3 sequences, 35% to 40% seen once. Trimming stripped 5 bases from V and 7 bases from J, with 26 bases between. The germline V gene encodes CDR1 DFQATT and CDR2 SNEGSKA (reference sequence). The CDR3 spans 16 residues. This chain connects TRBV20-1 to TRBJ1-2; tentatively, D is TRBD1 (6 bases). Sequencing used blood. This TCR derives from a man between 18 and 35 years old in good health. The CDR3: CSARRARDTILRGYTF. CDR3 nucleotides: TGCAGTGCTCGTAGGGCCCGGGACACCATTTTACGTGGCTACACCTTC.